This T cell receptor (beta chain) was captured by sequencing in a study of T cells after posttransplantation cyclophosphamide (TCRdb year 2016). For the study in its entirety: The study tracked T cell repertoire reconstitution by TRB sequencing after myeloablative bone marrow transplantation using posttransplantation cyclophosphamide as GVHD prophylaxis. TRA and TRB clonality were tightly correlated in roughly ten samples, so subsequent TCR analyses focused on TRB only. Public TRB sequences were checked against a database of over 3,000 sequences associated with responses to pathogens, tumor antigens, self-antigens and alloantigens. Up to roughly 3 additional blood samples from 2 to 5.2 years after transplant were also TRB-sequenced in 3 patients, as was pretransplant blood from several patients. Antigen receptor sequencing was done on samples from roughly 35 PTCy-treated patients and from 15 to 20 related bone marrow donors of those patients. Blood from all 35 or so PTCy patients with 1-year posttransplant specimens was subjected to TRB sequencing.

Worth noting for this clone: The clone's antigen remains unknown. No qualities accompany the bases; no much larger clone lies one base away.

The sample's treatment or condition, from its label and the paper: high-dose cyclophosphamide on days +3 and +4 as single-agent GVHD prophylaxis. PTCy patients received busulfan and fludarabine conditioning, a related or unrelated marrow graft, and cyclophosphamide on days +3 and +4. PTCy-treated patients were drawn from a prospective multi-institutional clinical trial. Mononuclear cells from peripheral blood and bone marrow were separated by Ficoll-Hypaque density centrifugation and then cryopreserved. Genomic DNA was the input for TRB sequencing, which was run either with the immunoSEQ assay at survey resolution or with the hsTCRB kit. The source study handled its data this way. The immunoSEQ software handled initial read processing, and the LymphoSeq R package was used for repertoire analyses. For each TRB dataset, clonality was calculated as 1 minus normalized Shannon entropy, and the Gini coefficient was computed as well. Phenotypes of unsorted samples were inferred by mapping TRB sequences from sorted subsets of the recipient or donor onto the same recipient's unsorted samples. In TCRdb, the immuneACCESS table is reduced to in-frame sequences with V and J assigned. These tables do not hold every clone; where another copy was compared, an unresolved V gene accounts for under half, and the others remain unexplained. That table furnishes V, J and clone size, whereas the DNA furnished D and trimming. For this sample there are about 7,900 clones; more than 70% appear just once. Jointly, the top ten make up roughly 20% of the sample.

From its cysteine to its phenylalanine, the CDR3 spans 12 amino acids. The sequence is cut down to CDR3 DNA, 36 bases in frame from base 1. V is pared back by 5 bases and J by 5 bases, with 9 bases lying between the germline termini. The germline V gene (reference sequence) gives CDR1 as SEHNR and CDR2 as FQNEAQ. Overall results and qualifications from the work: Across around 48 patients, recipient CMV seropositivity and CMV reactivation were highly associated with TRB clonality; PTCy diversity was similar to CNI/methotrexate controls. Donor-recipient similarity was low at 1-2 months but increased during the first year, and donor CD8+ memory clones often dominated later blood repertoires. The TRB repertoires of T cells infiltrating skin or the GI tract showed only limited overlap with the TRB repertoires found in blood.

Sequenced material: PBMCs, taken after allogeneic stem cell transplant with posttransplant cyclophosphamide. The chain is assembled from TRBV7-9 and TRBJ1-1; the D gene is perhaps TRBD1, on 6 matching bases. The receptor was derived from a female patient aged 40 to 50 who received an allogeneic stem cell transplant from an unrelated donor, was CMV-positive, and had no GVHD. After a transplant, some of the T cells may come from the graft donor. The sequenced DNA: TGTGCCAGCAGCGAGGGGGTAACTGAAGCTTTCTTT. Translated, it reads CASSEGVTEAFF.